The present TCR beta chain was sequenced within a study of early T cells in non-severe SARS-CoV-2 infection. This clonotype was seen a few times. Germline CDR1 and CDR2: SGHVS and FNYEAQ. The CDR3 is 15 amino acids. V was shortened by 3 bases and J by 3 bases, with 14 bases between the two germline ends. Individual cDNA molecules received unique molecular identifiers during library preparation. TCRdb re-derived calls from the 5' RACE reads in MiXCR, one entry per CDR3 protein. The sample holds roughly 66,000 distinct CDR3 sequences, roughly 10% seen once. The chain carries TRBV7-6 and TRBJ1-1; TRBD1 is a possible D gene (5 bases). Sequencing was done on a sample of whole blood. The receptor was isolated from an adult who was a healthcare worker with PCR-confirmed SARS-CoV-2 infection or an uninfected control (not recorded which). The DNA of the CDR3 is TGTGCCAGCAGCTTGGGGAGGGGTGTGGACACTGAAGCTTTCTTT. It yields the protein CASSLGRGVDTEAFF. The full variable domain, in which reference TRBV7-6 and TRBJ1-1 provide the parts outside the CDR3, is GAGVSQSPRYKVTKRGQDVALRCDPISGHVSLYWYRQALGQGPEFLTYFNYEAQQDKSGLPNDRFSAERPEGSISTLTIQRTEQRDSAMYRCASSLGRGVDTEAFFGQGTRLTVV.